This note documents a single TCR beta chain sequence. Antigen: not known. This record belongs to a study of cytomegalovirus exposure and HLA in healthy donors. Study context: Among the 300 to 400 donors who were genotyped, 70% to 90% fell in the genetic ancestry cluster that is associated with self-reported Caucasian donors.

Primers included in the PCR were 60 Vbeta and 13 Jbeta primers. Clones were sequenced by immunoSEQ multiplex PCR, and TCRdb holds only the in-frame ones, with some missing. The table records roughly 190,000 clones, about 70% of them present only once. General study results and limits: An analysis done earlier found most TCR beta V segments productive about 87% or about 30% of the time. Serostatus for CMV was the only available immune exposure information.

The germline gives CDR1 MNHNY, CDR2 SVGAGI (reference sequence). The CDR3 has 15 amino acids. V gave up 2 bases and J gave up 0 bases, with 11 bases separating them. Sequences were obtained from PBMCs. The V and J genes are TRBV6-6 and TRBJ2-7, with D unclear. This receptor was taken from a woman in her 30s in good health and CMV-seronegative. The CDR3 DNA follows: TGTGCCAGCAGTTACAATACGTATAGCTCCTACGAGCAGTACTTC. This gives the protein CASSYNTYSSYEQYF.